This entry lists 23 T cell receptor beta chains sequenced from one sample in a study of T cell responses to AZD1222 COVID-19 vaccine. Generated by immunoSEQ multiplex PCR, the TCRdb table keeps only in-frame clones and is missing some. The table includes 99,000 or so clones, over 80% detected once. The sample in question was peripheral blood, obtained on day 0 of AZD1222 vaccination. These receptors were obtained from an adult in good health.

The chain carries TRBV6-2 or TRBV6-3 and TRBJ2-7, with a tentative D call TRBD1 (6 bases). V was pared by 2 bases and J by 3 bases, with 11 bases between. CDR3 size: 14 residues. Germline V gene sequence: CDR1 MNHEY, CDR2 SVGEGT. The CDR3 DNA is TGTGCCAGCAGTTACGGACAGACTTACTACGAGCAGTACTTC. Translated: CASSYGQTYYEQYF.

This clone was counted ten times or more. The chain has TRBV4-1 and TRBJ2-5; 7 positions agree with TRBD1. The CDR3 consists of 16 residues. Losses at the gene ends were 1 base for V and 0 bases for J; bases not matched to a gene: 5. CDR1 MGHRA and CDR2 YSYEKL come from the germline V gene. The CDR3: CASSQVETGNQETQYF. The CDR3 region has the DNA TGCGCCAGCAGCCAAGTTGAGACAGGGAACCAAGAGACCCAGTACTTC.

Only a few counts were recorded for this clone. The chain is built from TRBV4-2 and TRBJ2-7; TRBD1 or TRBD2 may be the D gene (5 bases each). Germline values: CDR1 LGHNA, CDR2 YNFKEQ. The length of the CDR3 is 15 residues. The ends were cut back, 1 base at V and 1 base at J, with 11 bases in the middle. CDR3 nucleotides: TGTGCCAGCAGCCAAGGGGACGGCGATTCCTACGAGCAGTACTTC. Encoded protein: CASSQGDGDSYEQYF.

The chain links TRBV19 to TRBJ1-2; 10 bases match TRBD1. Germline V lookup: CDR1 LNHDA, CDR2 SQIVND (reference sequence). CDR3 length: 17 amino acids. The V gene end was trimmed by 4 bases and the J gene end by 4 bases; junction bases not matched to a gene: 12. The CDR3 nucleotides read TGTGCCAGTAGTACAACCGGGACAGGGGCCCCTCCCTATGGCTACACCTTC. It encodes CASSTTGTGAPPYGYTF.

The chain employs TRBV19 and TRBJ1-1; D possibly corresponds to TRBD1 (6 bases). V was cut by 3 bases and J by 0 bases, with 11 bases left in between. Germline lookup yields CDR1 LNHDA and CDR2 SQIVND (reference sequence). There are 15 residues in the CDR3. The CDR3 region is CASSISGAMNTEAFF. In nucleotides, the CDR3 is TGTGCCAGTAGTATCTCAGGGGCTATGAACACTGAAGCTTTCTTT.

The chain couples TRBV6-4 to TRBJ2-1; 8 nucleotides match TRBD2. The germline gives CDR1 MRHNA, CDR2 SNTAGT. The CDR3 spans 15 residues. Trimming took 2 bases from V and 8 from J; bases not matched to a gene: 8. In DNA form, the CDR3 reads TGTGCCAGCAGTGACGAGGGCGGGGGGTTCGATGAGCAGTTCTTC. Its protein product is CASSDEGGGFDEQFF.

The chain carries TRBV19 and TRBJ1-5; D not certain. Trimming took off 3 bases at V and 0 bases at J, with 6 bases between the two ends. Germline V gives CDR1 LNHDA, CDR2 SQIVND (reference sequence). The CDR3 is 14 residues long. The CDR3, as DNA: TGTGCCAGTAGTATCCGGTCTAGCAATCAGCCCCAGCATTTT. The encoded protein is CASSIRSSNQPQHF.

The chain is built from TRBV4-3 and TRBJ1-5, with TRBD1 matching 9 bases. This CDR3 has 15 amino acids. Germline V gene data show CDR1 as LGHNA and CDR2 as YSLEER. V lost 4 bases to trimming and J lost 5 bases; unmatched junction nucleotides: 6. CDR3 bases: TGCGCCAGCAGCCTGATCACAGGGGGCGATCAGCCCCAGCATTTT. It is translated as CASSLITGGDQPQHF.

The CDR3 nucleotides read TGTGCCAGCAGGCGGCAGGGAATAAGCGGCTACACCTTC. Translation: CASRRQGISGYTF. V usage is TRBV6-5 and J usage is TRBJ1-2; TRBD1 might be the D (5 bases). The CDR3 length is 13 residues. Germline assignment: CDR1 MNHEY and CDR2 SVGAGI. V was pared by 6 bases and J by 8 bases, with 16 bases between.

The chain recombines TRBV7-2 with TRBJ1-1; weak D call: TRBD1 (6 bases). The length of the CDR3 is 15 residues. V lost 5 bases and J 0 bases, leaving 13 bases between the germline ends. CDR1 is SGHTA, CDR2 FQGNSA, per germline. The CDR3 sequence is CASSVDGQMNTEAFF. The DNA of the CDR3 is TGTGCCAGCAGCGTTGATGGACAGATGAACACTGAAGCTTTCTTT.

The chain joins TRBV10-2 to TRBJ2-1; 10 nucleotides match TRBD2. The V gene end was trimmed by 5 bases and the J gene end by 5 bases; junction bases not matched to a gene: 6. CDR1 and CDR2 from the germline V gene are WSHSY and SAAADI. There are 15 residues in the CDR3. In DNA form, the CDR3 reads TGCGCCAGCAGTCTCCTGACTAGCGGGCACAATGAGCAGTTCTTC. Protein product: CASSLLTSGHNEQFF.

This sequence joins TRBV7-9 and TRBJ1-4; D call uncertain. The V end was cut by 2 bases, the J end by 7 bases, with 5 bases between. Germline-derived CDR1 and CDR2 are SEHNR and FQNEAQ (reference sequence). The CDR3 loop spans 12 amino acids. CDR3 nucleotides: TGTGCCAGCAGCTTACCCAGTGAAAAACTGTTTTTT. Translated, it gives CASSLPSEKLFF.

CDR3 in DNA: TGTGCCAGCAGTGGACTAGCGATTGAGCAGTTCTTC. Protein sequence: CASSGLAIEQFF. The chain has TRBV2 and TRBJ2-1, with 8 bases identical to TRBD2. Per germline, CDR1 SNHLY and CDR2 FYNNEI. With V trimmed by 4 bases and J by 9 bases, 2 bases remained unmatched. The CDR3 is made up of 12 amino acids.

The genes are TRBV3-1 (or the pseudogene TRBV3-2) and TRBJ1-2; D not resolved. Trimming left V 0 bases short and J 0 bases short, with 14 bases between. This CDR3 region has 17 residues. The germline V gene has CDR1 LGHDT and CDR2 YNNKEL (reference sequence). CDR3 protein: CASSQDRRFGSNYGYTF. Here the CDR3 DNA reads TGTGCCAGCAGCCAAGATCGGAGGTTTGGATCTAACTATGGCTACACCTTC.

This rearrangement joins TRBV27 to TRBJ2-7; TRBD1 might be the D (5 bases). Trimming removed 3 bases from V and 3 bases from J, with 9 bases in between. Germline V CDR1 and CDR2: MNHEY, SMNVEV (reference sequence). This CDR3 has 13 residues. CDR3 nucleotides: TGTGCCAGCAGTTTCGGCAGGGACTACGAGCAGTACTTC. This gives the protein CASSFGRDYEQYF.

The CDR3 nucleotides are TGTGCCAGCAGCTTAAGTTGGGAGAACACTGAAGCTTTCTTT. It is translated as CASSLSWENTEAFF. The genes are TRBV7-2 and TRBJ1-1; D is unresolved. V lost 2 bases and J 1 base, leaving 8 bases between the germline ends. The CDR3 runs to 14 residues. Per the germline V gene, CDR1 is SGHTA and CDR2 is FQGNSA.

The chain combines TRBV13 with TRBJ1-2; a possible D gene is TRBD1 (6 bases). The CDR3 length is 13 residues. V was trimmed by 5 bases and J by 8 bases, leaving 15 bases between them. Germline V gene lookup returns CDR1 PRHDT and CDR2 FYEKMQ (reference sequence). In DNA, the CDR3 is TGTGCCAGCAGCAACAGGGTATTGGGAGGCTACACCTTC. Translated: CASSNRVLGGYTF. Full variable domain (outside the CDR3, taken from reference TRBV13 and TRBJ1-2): AAGVIQSPRHLIKEKRETATLKCYPIPRHDTVYWYQQGPGQDPQFLISFYEKMQSDKGSIPDRFSAQQFSDYHSELNMSSLELGDSALYFCASSNRVLGGYTFGSGTRLTVV.

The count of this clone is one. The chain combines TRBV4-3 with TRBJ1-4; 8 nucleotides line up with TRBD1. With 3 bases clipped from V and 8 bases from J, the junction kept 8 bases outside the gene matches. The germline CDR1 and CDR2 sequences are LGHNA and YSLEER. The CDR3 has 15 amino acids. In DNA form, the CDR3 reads TGCGCCAGCAGCCAGGACAGGACAGGGCTCGAAAAACTGTTTTTT. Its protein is CASSQDRTGLEKLFF.

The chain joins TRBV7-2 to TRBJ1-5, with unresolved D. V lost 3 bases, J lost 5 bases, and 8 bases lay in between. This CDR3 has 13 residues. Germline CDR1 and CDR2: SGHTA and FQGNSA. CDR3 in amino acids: CASSLGGYQPQHF. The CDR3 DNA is TGTGCCAGCAGCTTGGGTGGTTATCAGCCCCAGCATTTT.

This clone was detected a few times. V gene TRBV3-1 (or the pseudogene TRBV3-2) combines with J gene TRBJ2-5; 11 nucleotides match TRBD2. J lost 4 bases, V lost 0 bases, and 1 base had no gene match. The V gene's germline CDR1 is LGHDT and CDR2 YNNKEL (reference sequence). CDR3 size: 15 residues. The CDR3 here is CASSQDGLAGETQYF. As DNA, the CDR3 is TGTGCCAGCAGCCAAGATGGACTAGCGGGAGAGACCCAGTACTTC.

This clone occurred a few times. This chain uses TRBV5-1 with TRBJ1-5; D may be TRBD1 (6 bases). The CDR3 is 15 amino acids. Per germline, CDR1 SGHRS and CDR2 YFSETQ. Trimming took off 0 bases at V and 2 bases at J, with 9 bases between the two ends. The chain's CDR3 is CASSLDSGGNQPQHF. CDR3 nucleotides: TGCGCCAGCAGCTTGGATTCAGGGGGCAATCAGCCCCAGCATTTT.

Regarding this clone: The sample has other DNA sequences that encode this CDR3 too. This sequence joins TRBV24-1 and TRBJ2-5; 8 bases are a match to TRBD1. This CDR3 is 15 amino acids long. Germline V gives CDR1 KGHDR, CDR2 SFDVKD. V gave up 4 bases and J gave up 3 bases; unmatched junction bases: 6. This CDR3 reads CATSESGTGKETQYF. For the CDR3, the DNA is TGTGCCACCAGTGAATCCGGGACAGGCAAAGAGACCCAGTACTTC.

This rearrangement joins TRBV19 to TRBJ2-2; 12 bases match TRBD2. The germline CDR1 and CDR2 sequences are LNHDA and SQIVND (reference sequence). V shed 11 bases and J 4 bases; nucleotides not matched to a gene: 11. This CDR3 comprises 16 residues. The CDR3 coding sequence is TGTGCCGCATCACCCTGGACTAGCGGGACCACCGGGGAGCTGTTTTTT. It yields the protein CAASPWTSGTTGELFF. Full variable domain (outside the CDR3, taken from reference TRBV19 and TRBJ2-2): DGGITQSPKYLFRKEGQNVTLSCEQNLNHDAMYWYRQDPGQGLRLIYYSQIVNDFQKGDIAEGYSVSREKKESFPLTVTSAQKNPTAFYLCAASPWTSGTTGELFFGEGSRLTVL.